Below are 30 T cell receptor beta chains sequenced from a single sample in a study of neoadjuvant anti-PD-1 for oral cavity cancer. This table comes from immunoSEQ multiplex PCR, and its TCRdb copy is limited to in-frame clones, with some not included. This table has approximately 6,800 clones, around 70% appearing once. This specimen was PBMCs, taken before nivolumab (anti-PD-1) treatment. Receptor source: a person between 40 and 80 years old with oral cavity squamous cell carcinoma.

J is TRBJ2-7 and V is TRBV6-5; 7 bases line up with TRBD1. Germline V gene data show CDR1 as MNHEY and CDR2 as SVGAGI. After removal of 0 bases from V and 4 bases from J, the junction contained 6 bases not matched to a gene. This CDR3 comprises 15 residues. The CDR3 protein is CASSYSIRDRYEQYF. The CDR3, as DNA: TGTGCCAGCAGTTACTCCATCAGGGACAGATACGAGCAGTACTTC.

V gene TRBV19 combines with J gene TRBJ1-1, with 8 bases identical to TRBD1. V lost 9 bases and J lost 2; bases outside the gene matches: 11. This CDR3 contains 15 residues. CDR1 and CDR2 from the germline V gene are LNHDA and SQIVND (reference sequence). CDR3 sequence: CASWTGRRDNTEAFF. CDR3 in DNA: TGTGCCAGCTGGACAGGGCGAAGGGATAACACTGAAGCTTTCTTT.

This clone was counted only a few times. The rearrangement joins TRBV6-6 to TRBJ1-6; 11 positions agree with TRBD1. The CDR3 is 14 amino acids. The germline V gene has CDR1 MNHNY and CDR2 SVGAGI (reference sequence). After removal of 6 bases from V and 9 bases from J, the junction contained 4 bases not matched to a gene. CDR3 sequence: CASSRDRGSSPLHF. CDR3 nucleotide sequence: TGTGCCAGCAGCCGGGACAGGGGGAGTTCACCCCTCCACTTT.

The V and J genes are TRBV7-9 and TRBJ1-1; D perhaps matches TRBD1 (5 bases). V dropped 5 bases and J dropped 5 bases, with 9 bases sitting between them. Germline values: CDR1 SEHNR, CDR2 FQNEAQ (reference sequence). The CDR3 is 12 amino acids. The CDR3 reads CASSQGKTEAFF. CDR3 in DNA: TGTGCCAGCAGCCAGGGAAAGACTGAAGCTTTCTTT.

This clone has a handful of counts. V usage is TRBV10-2 and J usage is TRBJ2-3; tentatively, D is TRBD1 (7 bases). Germline V gene sequence: CDR1 WSHSY, CDR2 SAAADI. Between the trimmed V and J ends, which lost 6 bases and 2 bases, there was a span of 12 bases. There are 14 residues in the CDR3. The CDR3 bases are TGCGCCAGCAGGCGGGGACAGTACACAGATACGCAGTATTTT. It yields the protein CASRRGQYTDTQYF.

This clone was observed a single time. The rearrangement links TRBV6-1 to TRBJ2-3, with 11 bases that match TRBD1. Germline V lookup: CDR1 MNHNS, CDR2 SASEGT. This CDR3 has 16 residues. The trim removed 4 bases at V and 2 bases at J, leaving 5 bases unmatched. CDR3 sequence (DNA): TGTGCCAGCAGTGTCCGGGACAGGGGGTACACAGATACGCAGTATTTT. Translated, it gives CASSVRDRGYTDTQYF.

In its sample, this clone was seen once. The junction departs from germline at one end; a sequencing error may be responsible. The chain couples TRBV6-1 to TRBJ2-3; D is ambiguous. Per germline, CDR1 MNHNS and CDR2 SASEGT. This CDR3 has 14 residues. CDR3 DNA sequence: TGTGTCAGCAGTGAACGGGCCGGTACGGATACGCAGTATTTT. It translates to CVSSERAGTDTQYF.

The chain carries TRBV27 and TRBJ2-1; 8 nucleotides match TRBD2. This CDR3 is 13 amino acids long. The V gene's germline CDR1 is MNHEY and CDR2 SMNVEV (reference sequence). The ends lost 8 bases at V and 6 bases at J; junction bases unmatched: 6. Written as DNA, the CDR3 is TGTGCCAGCTCGAGCGGGGGCCGCAATGAGCAGTTCTTC. This sequence encodes CASSSGGRNEQFF.

The CDR3 DNA reads as TGTGCCAGCAGGCAGGGACAGCCGAAATTCTTT. Its protein is CASRQGQPKFF. The genes are TRBV6-4 and TRBJ1-1, with TRBD1 identical over 7 bases. J was trimmed by 14 bases and V by 6 bases; bases with no gene match: 9. The CDR3 is 11 amino acids. CDR1 MRHNA and CDR2 SNTAGT come from the germline V gene.

In its sample, this clone was seen once. V is TRBV15 and J is TRBJ1-2; D is uncertain. The CDR3 length is 12 residues. Per germline, CDR1 LNHNV and CDR2 YYDKDF (reference sequence). V gave up 1 base and J gave up 8 bases, with 8 bases separating them. In nucleotides, the CDR3 is TGTGCCACCAGCAGAGCTCCGTACGGCTACACCTTC. Translation gives CATSRAPYGYTF.

The chain has TRBV4-3 and TRBJ1-1; D unresolved. CDR1 and CDR2 from the germline V gene are LGHNA and YSLEER. V shed 1 base and J shed 1 base, with 4 bases lying between them. The CDR3 contains 13 residues. The CDR3 is CASSQGPNTEAFF. CDR3 in DNA: TGCGCCAGCAGCCAAGGGCCGAACACTGAAGCTTTCTTT.

This rearrangement joins TRBV2 to TRBJ1-2, with 7 positions matching TRBD1. V was pared by 6 bases and J by 8 bases, with 9 bases of the junction left unmatched. The CDR3 spans 13 residues. Germline V CDR1 and CDR2: SNHLY, FYNNEI. CDR3 DNA sequence: TGTGCCAGCAGCAGACAGGGTTTGTCGGGCTACACCTTC. Protein product: CASSRQGLSGYTF.

In its sample, this clone was seen a few times. The chain has TRBV2 and TRBJ1-2; D gene unclear. This CDR3 is 11 amino acids long. Germline CDR1 and CDR2: SNHLY and FYNNEI. V was cut by 6 bases and J by 5 bases, with 7 bases left in between. The CDR3 spells CASSQEYGYTF. In DNA form, the CDR3 reads TGTGCCAGCAGCCAAGAGTATGGCTACACCTTC.

The sample holds a few counts of this clone. The J gene is TRBJ1-2, the V gene TRBV10-3; maybe TRBD1 (5 bases). The V and J ends lost 4 bases and 2 bases respectively, with 14 bases between them. The CDR3 totals 15 residues. The germline CDR1 and CDR2 sequences are ENHRY and SYGVKD. This CDR3 reads CAISGLPGGNYGYTF. The CDR3 coding sequence is TGTGCCATCAGTGGACTGCCCGGGGGGAACTATGGCTACACCTTC.

The chain has TRBV5-8 and TRBJ2-5; 9 bases fit TRBD2. The CDR3 consists of 16 residues. Germline V gene data show CDR1 as SGHTS and CDR2 as YDEGEE. The J segment lost 4 bases and the V segment lost 4 bases, leaving 11 bases of the junction unmatched. CDR3 sequence (DNA): TGTGCCAGCAGCCCCTACTCGCGGGGGGGAGGAGAGACCCAGTACTTC. It specifies CASSPYSRGGGETQYF.

This clone was seen a single time. This chain joins TRBV5-1 and TRBJ2-1; possibly TRBD1 for D (8 bases). The V and J ends lost 3 bases and 6 bases respectively, with 13 bases between them. Germline V gene data show CDR1 as SGHRS and CDR2 as YFSETQ. The CDR3 runs 14 residues. Here the CDR3 reads CASSWTGRGNEQFF. The CDR3 bases are TGCGCCAGCAGCTGGACAGGGAGGGGCAATGAGCAGTTCTTC.

This chain uses TRBV9 with TRBJ2-7, with 9 bases identical to TRBD1. CDR1 and CDR2 (germline): SGDLS, YYNGEE. The CDR3 consists of 15 residues. Unmatched junction bases numbered 4, after V lost 0 bases and J lost 3 bases. The CDR3 protein is CASSVGGTGYYEQYF. As DNA, the CDR3 is TGTGCCAGCAGCGTAGGGGGGACAGGGTACTACGAGCAGTACTTC.

This chain joins TRBV7-2 and TRBJ2-7; D is perhaps TRBD2 (7 bases). Germline values: CDR1 SGHTA, CDR2 FQGNSA. The CDR3 totals 16 residues. The ends were cut back, 1 base at V and 4 bases at J, with 17 bases in the middle. Here the CDR3 DNA reads TGTGCCAGCAGCTTAGTAGGGGGGGTCCGGAGTTACGAGCAGTACTTC. This translates into CASSLVGGVRSYEQYF.

CDR3 in amino acids: CASSFPGDNQPQHF. CDR3 DNA sequence: TGTGCCAGCAGTTTTCCGGGGGACAATCAGCCCCAGCATTTT. The rearrangement joins TRBV28 to TRBJ1-5; a possible D gene is TRBD1 (5 bases). Germline V lookup: CDR1 MDHEN, CDR2 SYDVKM. V gave up 3 bases and J gave up 3 bases, with 9 bases separating them. This CDR3 region has 14 residues.

The chain has TRBV9 and TRBJ1-1; a weak D match, TRBD1 (5 bases). In germline, CDR1 is SGDLS, CDR2 YYNGEE. The V end was cut by 2 bases, the J end by 4 bases, with 9 bases between. This CDR3 is built from 13 residues. The CDR3 sequence: CASSVRGGTEAFF. The CDR3 DNA is TGTGCCAGCAGCGTTCGTGGGGGCACTGAAGCTTTCTTT.

In DNA, the CDR3 is TGTGCCAGCAGCCAAGCTGGAGATACCGGGGAGCTGTTTTTT. It yields the protein CASSQAGDTGELFF. V is TRBV4-2 and J is TRBJ2-2; D is unclear. Trimming took off 1 base at V and 5 bases at J, with 8 bases between the two ends. CDR1 and CDR2 from the germline V gene are LGHNA and YNFKEQ. The CDR3 runs to 14 residues.

This clone occurred a few times. V gene TRBV2 combines with J gene TRBJ2-2, with 9 bases aligning to TRBD1. Germline CDR1 SNHLY, CDR2 FYNNEI. V dropped 7 bases and J dropped 4; count of bases not matched to a gene: 7. The CDR3 is 15 residues long. This CDR3 is CASITGTGTTGELFF. The CDR3 nucleotides read TGTGCCAGCATTACCGGGACAGGGACCACCGGGGAGCTGTTTTTT.

The chain carries TRBV6-1 and TRBJ2-2; the match to TRBD2 covers 12 bases. Germline loops: CDR1 MNHNS, CDR2 SASEGT. The CDR3 sequence is 15 residues long. With 2 bases clipped from V and 6 bases from J, the junction kept 1 base outside the gene matches. In nucleotides, the CDR3 is TGTGCCAGCAGTGAACTAGCGGGGGGGCCCGGGGAGCTGTTTTTT. Translating gives CASSELAGGPGELFF.

The rearrangement joins TRBV30 to TRBJ1-2, with unresolved D. Trimming took off 2 bases at V and 8 bases at J, with 12 bases between the two ends. CDR1 GTSNPN and CDR2 SVGIG come from the germline V gene (reference sequence). This CDR3 has 12 amino acids. CDR3 in DNA: TGTGCCTGGAGTATTCAGACGGGCGGCTACACCTTC. The encoded protein is CAWSIQTGGYTF.

The V gene is TRBV5-1, the J gene TRBJ1-1, with a possible D match to TRBD1 (6 bases). This CDR3 spans 14 amino acids. V was clipped by 1 base and J by 3 bases, with 10 bases between them. Germline lookup yields CDR1 SGHRS and CDR2 YFSETQ. The CDR3 reads CASSLTGMDTEAFF. For the CDR3, the DNA is TGCGCCAGCAGCTTGACAGGGATGGACACTGAAGCTTTCTTT.

The rearrangement uses TRBV7-2 and TRBJ1-5; D not certain. V shed 3 bases and J shed 6 bases, with 15 bases lying between them. There are 15 residues in the CDR3. In germline, CDR1 is SGHTA, CDR2 FQGNSA. For the CDR3, the DNA is TGTGCCAGCAGCTTCCGGGTCGGGAGTGGTCAGCCCCAGCATTTT. It codes for CASSFRVGSGQPQHF.

This chain uses TRBV6-5 with TRBJ2-7; D possibly matches TRBD1 or TRBD2 (5 bases each). Trimming took 5 bases from V and 4 from J, leaving 15 bases between them. CDR1 and CDR2 from the germline V gene are MNHEY and SVGAGI. The CDR3 loop spans 14 amino acids. The CDR3, as DNA: TGTGCCAGCAGTACTGCCAAGGGACCTTACGAGCAGTACTTC. Translated: CASSTAKGPYEQYF.

This clone showed up just once. The chain has TRBV5-1 and TRBJ2-7; weak D call: TRBD1 (6 bases). Trimming removed 4 bases at V and 3 bases at J, with 8 bases between. Germline V lookup: CDR1 SGHRS, CDR2 YFSETQ. The CDR3 spans 12 residues. CDR3 amino acids: CASSLGHYEQYF. In DNA form, the CDR3 reads TGCGCCAGCAGCCTGGGACACTACGAGCAGTACTTC.

V gene TRBV10-3 combines with J gene TRBJ2-1; 9 bases agree with TRBD1. In germline, CDR1 is ENHRY, CDR2 SYGVKD. The CDR3 covers 19 residues. After removal of 2 bases from V and 3 bases from J, the junction contained 14 bases not matched to a gene. Here the CDR3 reads CAISEEEASGQGLYNEQFF. CDR3 DNA sequence: TGTGCCATCAGTGAGGAGGAAGCGTCGGGACAGGGCCTCTACAATGAGCAGTTCTTC.

The gene calls are TRBV6-6 and TRBJ2-1, with D tentatively TRBD2 (6 bases). CDR1 and CDR2 (germline): MNHNY, SVGAGI (reference sequence). With 7 bases removed from V and 3 bases from J, the gap between germline ends came to 19 bases. The CDR3 has 16 amino acids. Written as DNA, the CDR3 is TGTGCCAGCACCCGCTCGACGACGGGGGACTACAATGAGCAGTTCTTC. Translating gives CASTRSTTGDYNEQFF.